These T cell receptor beta chains were read from a single sample in a study of Graves' ophthalmopathy and Graves' hyperthyroidism. TCRdb analysed the multiplex PCR reads with MiXCR anew, one entry per CDR3 protein. Here the sample spans 400,000 to 500,000 distinct CDR3 sequences, under 25% being singletons. The sample comprised peripheral blood. The receptors shown here come from a woman aged 18-30 years with stable Graves' hyperthyroidism. Each CDR3 is given with its conserved first and last residue. The order of the fields is clone size, V gene, D gene, J gene, CDR3 DNA, CDR3 protein. D genes are given only for firm matches. Rows may omit the clone size; those that give it use once, few, many or a size class.

size: many
V: TRBV29-1
D: TRBD2
J: TRBJ2-2
DNA: TGCAGCGGAAGGCTAGCGGGAGAAGTCGGGGAGCTGTTTTTT
CDR3: CSGRLAGEVGELFF

size: .
V: TRBV19
D: .
J: TRBJ2-6
DNA: TGTGCCAGTAGAAACGCGATATCATCCTTAACTGGGGCCAACGTCCTGACTTTC
CDR3: CASRNAISSLTGANVLTF

size: many
V: TRBV30
D: .
J: TRBJ1-2
DNA: TGTGCCTGGAGTCCATTCTTAGAACACACCTTC
CDR3: CAWSPFLEHTF

size: many
V: TRBV6-5
D: TRBD1
J: TRBJ2-5
DNA: TGTGCCAGCAGTTACGCAGGGGGCCGCGGGACCCAGTACTTC
CDR3: CASSYAGGRGTQYF

size: many
V: TRBV6-2/TRBV6-3
D: .
J: TRBJ2-2
DNA: TGTGCCAGCGCGAACACCGGGGAGCTGTTTTTT
CDR3: CASANTGELFF

size: .
V: TRBV28
D: .
J: TRBJ1-2
DNA: TGTGCCAGCAGTTTAGGTCCCCACTATGGCTACACCTTC
CDR3: CASSLGPHYGYTF

size: few
V: TRBV30
D: .
J: TRBJ2-2
DNA: TGTGCCTGGAGTGTACGAGGGACGGCCGGGGAGCTGTTTTTT
CDR3: CAWSVRGTAGELFF

size: .
V: TRBV6-2/TRBV6-3
D: .
J: TRBJ2-2
DNA: TGTGCCAGCACCACGACACACACCGGGGAGCTGTTTTTT
CDR3: CASTTTHTGELFF

size: many
V: TRBV5-1
D: TRBD1
J: TRBJ2-7
DNA: TGCGCCAGCAGCTTGGCCAAGGGGACAGGGGACGTCTACGAGCAGTACTTC
CDR3: CASSLAKGTGDVYEQYF

size: .
V: TRBV6-1
D: .
J: TRBJ1-5
DNA: TGTGCCACCAGCCCGGGCCAGAATCAGCCCCAGCATTTT
CDR3: CATSPGQNQPQHF

size: many
V: TRBV28
D: .
J: TRBJ1-6
DNA: TGTGCCAGCAGTCTGCCGATTGCGGCTAATTCACCCCTCCACTTT
CDR3: CASSLPIAANSPLHF

size: .
V: TRBV18
D: TRBD2
J: TRBJ2-5
DNA: TGTGCCAGCTCACCAGGGGCGGGAGCAGAGACCCAGTACTTC
CDR3: CASSPGAGAETQYF

size: many
V: TRBV20-1
D: .
J: TRBJ2-5
DNA: TGCAGTGCTAGAGAGACTCAAAAGTTGGGGCAAGAGACCCAGTACTTC
CDR3: CSARETQKLGQETQYF

size: few
V: TRBV3-1
D: .
J: TRBJ1-2
DNA: TGTGCCAGCAGCCAAACCCGGAATTATGGCTACACCTTC
CDR3: CASSQTRNYGYTF

size: many
V: TRBV5-1
D: TRBD1
J: TRBJ2-2
DNA: TGCGCCAGCAAGTTATGGACAGGGCACACCGGGGAGCTGTTTTTT
CDR3: CASKLWTGHTGELFF

size: .
V: TRBV5-5
D: .
J: TRBJ1-6
DNA: TGTGCCAGCAGCCCCTGGCCGGGGTCACCCCTCCACTTT
CDR3: CASSPWPGSPLHF

size: many
V: TRBV28
D: TRBD1
J: TRBJ2-7
DNA: TGTGCCAGCAGACCGGGACAGGCAGTATATTACGAGCAGTACTTC
CDR3: CASRPGQAVYYEQYF

size: .
V: TRBV20-1
D: TRBD2
J: TRBJ2-2
DNA: TGCAGTGCTAGAGGCAGCGGGAGAAGGACCGGGGAGCTGTTTTTT
CDR3: CSARGSGRRTGELFF

size: .
V: TRBV28
D: TRBD1
J: TRBJ1-1
DNA: TGTGCCAGCAGTTTCCTGACAGGGGCCACTGAAGCTTTCTTT
CDR3: CASSFLTGATEAFF

size: many
V: TRBV7-9
D: TRBD2
J: TRBJ2-7
DNA: TGTGCCAGCAGCCTACTAGCGGGAGGTGCCTACGAGCAGTACTTC
CDR3: CASSLLAGGAYEQYF

size: many
V: TRBV7-2
D: .
J: TRBJ2-7
DNA: TGTGCCAGCAGCTTATCATTTCGGGCGATCGAGCAGTACTTC
CDR3: CASSLSFRAIEQYF